This TCR beta chain originates from a study of CD8+ T cells in alopecia areata. There are 15 residues in the CDR3. CDR1 is SGHRS and CDR2 is YFSETQ in the germline V gene. Treatment denoted: oral pan-JAK inhibitor, 5-10 mg twice daily. Study-wide results and caveats: Alopecia totalis/universalis scalp especially showed more expanded CD8+ clones than normal scalp. Resident alphabeta T cells of normal skin are also sequenced in scalp samples.

RNA extraction was followed by reverse transcription into cDNA, which acted as the sequencing template. The assay was immunoSEQ multiplex PCR, and TCRdb's table has in-frame clones only and misses some. The sample holds hundreds of thousands of clones; 66% are singletons and the top ten take around 1.3%. This clone was observed a few times. Its cognate antigen is unknown. The junction shows a germline mismatch at one end, possibly a read error. The receptor was derived from a human donor with alopecia areata. The J gene is TRBJ2-1, the V gene TRBV5-1; 9 positions match TRBD2. Source: CD4+ T cells sorted from blood, taken at approximately week 42, from a patient treated with tofacitinib. Here the CDR3 DNA reads TGCGCCAGCAGCTCCACCGGGACTAGCTACGATGAGCAGTTCTTC. This sequence encodes CASSSTGTSYDEQFF.